The 24 T cell receptor beta chains given below trace back to one sample, sequenced in a study of blood T cell repertoires in COVID-19. Produced via immunoSEQ multiplex PCR; TCRdb's table is partial and in-frame only. The profile shows 300,000 to 350,000 clones, 88% of them singletons. The sequenced sample consisted of peripheral blood. All receptors derive from an older woman with COVID-19, enrolled during active disease.

This clone was seen a few times. The chain links TRBV10-3 to TRBJ1-2, with 7 bases that match TRBD1. Looked up from germline, CDR1 is ENHRY and CDR2 is SYGVKD. Losses at the gene ends were 7 bases for V and 8 bases for J; bases not matched to a gene: 10. There are 13 residues in the CDR3. The chain's CDR3 is CAITRDRRDGYTF. CDR3 DNA sequence: TGTGCCATCACCCGGGACAGACGAGACGGCTACACCTTC.

This chain links TRBV5-5 with TRBJ1-3; unclear D gene. Trimming removed 4 bases at V and 6 bases at J, with 5 bases between. Looked up from germline, CDR1 is SGHKS and CDR2 is YYEKEE (reference sequence). The CDR3 is 11 residues long. The CDR3: CASSLLNTIYF. CDR3 DNA: TGTGCCAGCAGCCTTTTAAACACCATATATTTT.

The rearrangement joins TRBV7-9 to TRBJ2-3, with a tentative D call TRBD1 (6 bases). V lost 8 bases to trimming and J lost 2 bases, with 17 bases between them. CDR3 length: 15 amino acids. CDR1 is SEHNR, CDR2 FQNEAQ, per germline (reference sequence). CDR3 DNA sequence: TGTGCCAGCCAGCTGGGGGCGGCGCCCACAGATACGCAGTATTTT. Amino acids: CASQLGAAPTDTQYF.

The rearrangement joins TRBV19 to TRBJ1-6; D is unclear. The CDR3 length is 14 residues. Germline V gene data show CDR1 as LNHDA and CDR2 as SQIVND (reference sequence). Trimming took 7 bases from V and 8 from J, leaving 15 bases between them. The DNA for the CDR3 is TGTGCCAGTACTAGGACGAGGGTTGATTCACCCCTCCACTTT. This encodes CASTRTRVDSPLHF.

V is TRBV4-1 and J is TRBJ1-5, with 8 bases aligning to TRBD1. The germline CDR1 and CDR2 sequences are MGHRA and YSYEKL. The CDR3 has 16 residues. V lost 2 bases to trimming and J lost 4 bases; unmatched junction nucleotides: 7. The CDR3 here is CASSQSPDRVNQPQHF. DNA for the CDR3: TGCGCCAGCAGCCAATCCCCGGACAGGGTGAATCAGCCCCAGCATTTT.

The chain recombines TRBV27 with TRBJ1-3, with a weak D call TRBD1 (6 bases). V lost 5 bases and J lost 4, with 15 bases in between. This CDR3 spans 15 amino acids. Germline CDR1 and CDR2: MNHEY and SMNVEV (reference sequence). The DNA of the CDR3 is TGTGCCAGCAGTGAATCCGGGACATCCGGAAACACCATATATTTT. This codes for CASSESGTSGNTIYF.

The chain is built from TRBV10-1 and TRBJ1-1; unclear D gene. The germline gives CDR1 WNHNN, CDR2 SYGVQD (reference sequence). Trimming removed 2 bases from V and 3 bases from J, with 7 bases in between. This CDR3 is built from 13 residues. DNA of the CDR3: TGCGCCAGCAGTGAGCGGGTGGACACTGAAGCTTTCTTT. Protein sequence: CASSERVDTEAFF.

The chain recombines TRBV6-5 with TRBJ2-1; D is possibly TRBD1 (5 bases). The ends were cut back, 10 bases at V and 0 bases at J, with 13 bases in the middle. CDR3 length: 14 amino acids. CDR1 is MNHEY and CDR2 is SVGAGI in the germline V gene. The CDR3 sequence is CATQARSSYNEQFF. The DNA of the CDR3 is TGTGCCACACAGGCGAGGAGCTCCTACAATGAGCAGTTCTTC.

V gene TRBV4-1 combines with J gene TRBJ1-4; D might be TRBD1 (6 bases). Trimming took 1 base from V and 4 from J, leaving 13 bases between them. CDR1 is MGHRA and CDR2 is YSYEKL in the germline V gene. This CDR3 contains 16 residues. The CDR3 loop is CASSQGSGGLNEKLFF. In nucleotides, the CDR3 is TGCGCCAGCAGCCAAGGGAGCGGGGGGCTTAATGAAAAACTGTTTTTT.

The chain links TRBV7-9 to TRBJ2-7, with 7 bases matching TRBD2. Germline values: CDR1 SEHNR, CDR2 FQNEAQ (reference sequence). The CDR3 has 16 residues. Trimming at V came to 6 bases and at J to 0 bases, leaving 11 bases not matched to a gene. CDR3 bases: TGTGCCAGCAGTTCATGGGGGGGACCGAACTCCTACGAGCAGTACTTC. Translated, it gives CASSSWGGPNSYEQYF.

This rearrangement joins TRBV28 to TRBJ1-2; D gene uncertain. Trimming pared 4 bases from V and 8 bases from J, leaving 20 bases between. Looked up from germline, CDR1 is MDHEN and CDR2 is SYDVKM. The CDR3 length is 15 residues. The CDR3 protein is CASSSAGSDGGGYTF. CDR3 sequence (DNA): TGTGCCAGCAGTTCCGCGGGATCGGATGGCGGGGGCTACACCTTC.

J is TRBJ1-2 and V is TRBV4-1; D remains ambiguous. The CDR3 length is 16 residues. Germline assignment: CDR1 MGHRA and CDR2 YSYEKL. V was pared by 1 base and J by 1 base, with 13 bases between. The CDR3 region is CASSQAIEEINYGYTF. The DNA of the CDR3 is TGCGCCAGCAGCCAAGCTATTGAGGAGATTAACTATGGCTACACCTTC.

This chain connects TRBV6-4 to TRBJ1-1, with D possibly being TRBD1 (6 bases). Trimming stripped 6 bases from V and 5 bases from J, with 13 bases between. Germline V gene lookup returns CDR1 MRHNA and CDR2 SNTAGT. There are 13 residues in the CDR3. CDR3 bases: TGTGCCAGCAGCCCCAGGGGAGGGACTGAAGCTTTCTTT. Its protein product is CASSPRGGTEAFF.

The V and J genes are TRBV7-6 and TRBJ2-1; 10 nucleotides match TRBD2. J lost 4 bases, V lost 5 bases, and 5 bases had no gene match. Looked up from germline, CDR1 is SGHVS and CDR2 is FNYEAQ. This CDR3 is 15 amino acids long. CDR3 sequence: CASSRGLAVYNEQFF. The CDR3 nucleotides read TGTGCCAGCAGCCGTGGACTAGCGGTATACAATGAGCAGTTCTTC.

This clone was recorded only once. This chain uses TRBV7-2 with TRBJ2-5, with TRBD2 matching 9 bases. V shed 7 bases and J 5 bases; nucleotides not matched to a gene: 11. This CDR3 region has 15 residues. From germline, CDR1 is SGHTA and CDR2 FQGNSA. The CDR3: CASTHPGLAGETQYF. CDR3 DNA: TGTGCCAGCACCCACCCCGGGCTAGCGGGGGAGACCCAGTACTTC. Using reference TRBV7-2 and TRBJ2-5 for the parts outside the CDR3, the full variable domain is GAGVSQSPSNKVTEKGKDVELRCDPISGHTALYWYRQSLGQGLEFLIYFQGNSAPDKSGLPSDRFSAERTGGSVSTLTIQRTQQEDSAVYLCASTHPGLAGETQYFGPGTRLLVL.

The gene calls are TRBV19 and TRBJ1-5, with TRBD1 matching over 8 bases. CDR1 LNHDA and CDR2 SQIVND come from the germline V gene (reference sequence). CDR3 length equals 15 residues. Trimming at V came to 7 bases and at J to 4 bases, leaving 9 bases not matched to a gene. The CDR3 nucleotides read TGTGCCAGTACCACATACCGGGACAGGAATCAGCCCCAGCATTTT. It codes for CASTTYRDRNQPQHF. Together with reference TRBV19 and TRBJ1-5, the CDR3 gives the full variable domain: DGGITQSPKYLFRKEGQNVTLSCEQNLNHDAMYWYRQDPGQGLRLIYYSQIVNDFQKGDIAEGYSVSREKKESFPLTVTSAQKNPTAFYLCASTTYRDRNQPQHFGDGTRLSIL.

V gene TRBV19 combines with J gene TRBJ1-2; D not resolved. Trimming pared 6 bases from V and 1 base from J, leaving 18 bases between. The CDR3 contains 16 residues. Germline V gene lookup returns CDR1 LNHDA and CDR2 SQIVND (reference sequence). The CDR3 DNA reads as TGTGCCAGTAGCTCAATCTTCAACGGAGTTAACTATGGCTACACCTTC. This codes for CASSSIFNGVNYGYTF.

In nucleotides, the CDR3 is TGTGCCACCAGCATAGAAGGAGGGACTAATGAAAAACTGTTTTTT. As protein: CATSIEGGTNEKLFF. The chain is built from TRBV15 and TRBJ1-4; D remains unclear. V lost 4 bases to trimming and J lost 2 bases, with 11 bases between them. CDR1 and CDR2 from the germline V gene are LNHNV and YYDKDF (reference sequence). CDR3 length: 15 amino acids.

V is TRBV10-3 and J is TRBJ2-2, with 8 bases that match TRBD1. The CDR3 is 14 amino acids. Germline CDR1 is ENHRY and CDR2 is SYGVKD. V was pared by 10 bases and J by 1 base, with 5 bases of the junction left unmatched. CDR3 nucleotides: TGTGCCAACGCCGGGACAGGGAACACCGGGGAGCTGTTTTTT. It yields the protein CANAGTGNTGELFF.

The V and J genes are TRBV5-4 and TRBJ2-1; 10 nucleotides line up with TRBD1. The CDR3 contains 18 residues. The germline CDR1 and CDR2 sequences are SGHNT and YYREEE (reference sequence). V gave up 3 bases and J gave up 4 bases; unmatched junction bases: 13. The CDR3 DNA reads TGTGCCAGCAGCTGGCCCCCGGGACAGGGGAGGGTTTACAATGAGCAGTTCTTC. Translating it yields CASSWPPGQGRVYNEQFF. The whole variable domain, remainder taken from reference TRBV5-4 and TRBJ2-1, is ETGVTQSPTHLIKTRGQQVTLRCSSQSGHNTVSWYQQALGQGPQFIFQYYREEENGRGNFPPRFSGLQFPNYSSELNVNALELDDSALYLCASSWPPGQGRVYNEQFFGPGTRLTVL.

V usage is TRBV28 and J usage is TRBJ1-6; no reliable D call. The CDR3 has 12 amino acids. Germline values: CDR1 MDHEN, CDR2 SYDVKM. V gave up 6 bases and J gave up 10 bases, with 10 bases separating them. CDR3: CASSLIGSPLHF. CDR3 bases: TGTGCCAGCAGCCTTATCGGGTCACCCCTCCACTTT.

The chain uses TRBV30 and TRBJ2-3; a possible D gene is TRBD2 (6 bases). Looked up from germline, CDR1 is GTSNPN and CDR2 is SVGIG (reference sequence). The CDR3 extends over 16 amino acids. The ends were cut back, 3 bases at V and 3 bases at J, with 19 bases in the middle. The CDR3 loop is CAWRMGSLARTDTQYF. The CDR3, as DNA: TGTGCCTGGAGGATGGGATCGCTAGCGAGGACAGATACGCAGTATTTT.

CDR3 sequence: CAISDLTGGWGNEQFF. The DNA of the CDR3 is TGTGCCATCAGTGATTTAACAGGGGGATGGGGGAATGAGCAGTTCTTC. V usage is TRBV10-3 and J usage is TRBJ2-1; 8 bases fit TRBD1. This CDR3 spans 16 amino acids. Losses at the gene ends were 3 bases for V and 7 bases for J; bases not matched to a gene: 11. Germline lookup yields CDR1 ENHRY and CDR2 SYGVKD.

The count of this clone is one. The chain couples TRBV15 to TRBJ1-5, with D perhaps TRBD1 (6 bases). The germline V gene encodes CDR1 LNHNV and CDR2 YYDKDF (reference sequence). V dropped 5 bases and J dropped 7 bases, with 18 bases sitting between them. The CDR3 sequence is 15 residues long. The DNA for the CDR3 is TGTGCCACCAGCCGCAAGACAGGAGATGCGCAGCCCCAGCATTTT. This encodes CATSRKTGDAQPQHF.